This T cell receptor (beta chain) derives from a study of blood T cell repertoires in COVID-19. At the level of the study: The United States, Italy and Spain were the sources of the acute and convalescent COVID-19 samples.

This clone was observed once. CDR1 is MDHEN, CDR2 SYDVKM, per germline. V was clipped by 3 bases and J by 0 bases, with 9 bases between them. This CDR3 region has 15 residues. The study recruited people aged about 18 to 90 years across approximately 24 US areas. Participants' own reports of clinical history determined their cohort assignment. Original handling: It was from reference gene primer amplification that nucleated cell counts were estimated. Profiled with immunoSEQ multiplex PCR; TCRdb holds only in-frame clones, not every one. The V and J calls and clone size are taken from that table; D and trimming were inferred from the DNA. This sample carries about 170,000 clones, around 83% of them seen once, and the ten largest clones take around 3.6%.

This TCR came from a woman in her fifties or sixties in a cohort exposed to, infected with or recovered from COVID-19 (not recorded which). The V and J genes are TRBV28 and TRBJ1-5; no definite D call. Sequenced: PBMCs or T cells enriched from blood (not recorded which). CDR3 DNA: TGTGCCAGCAGTTTTCTAGGTGATAGCAATCAGCCCCAGCATTTT. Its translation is CASSFLGDSNQPQHF.